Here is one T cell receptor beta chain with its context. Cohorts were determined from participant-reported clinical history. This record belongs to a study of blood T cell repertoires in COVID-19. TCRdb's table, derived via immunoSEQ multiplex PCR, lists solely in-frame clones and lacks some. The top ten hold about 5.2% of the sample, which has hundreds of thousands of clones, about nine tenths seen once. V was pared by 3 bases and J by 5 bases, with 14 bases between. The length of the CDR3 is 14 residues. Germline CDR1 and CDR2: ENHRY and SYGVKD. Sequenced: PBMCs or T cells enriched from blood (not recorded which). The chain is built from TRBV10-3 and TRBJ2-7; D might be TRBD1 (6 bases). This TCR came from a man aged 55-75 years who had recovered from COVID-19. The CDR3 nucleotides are TGTGCCATCAGTGAAGGGGGATTTGACAACGAGCAGTACTTC. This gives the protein CAISEGGFDNEQYF.